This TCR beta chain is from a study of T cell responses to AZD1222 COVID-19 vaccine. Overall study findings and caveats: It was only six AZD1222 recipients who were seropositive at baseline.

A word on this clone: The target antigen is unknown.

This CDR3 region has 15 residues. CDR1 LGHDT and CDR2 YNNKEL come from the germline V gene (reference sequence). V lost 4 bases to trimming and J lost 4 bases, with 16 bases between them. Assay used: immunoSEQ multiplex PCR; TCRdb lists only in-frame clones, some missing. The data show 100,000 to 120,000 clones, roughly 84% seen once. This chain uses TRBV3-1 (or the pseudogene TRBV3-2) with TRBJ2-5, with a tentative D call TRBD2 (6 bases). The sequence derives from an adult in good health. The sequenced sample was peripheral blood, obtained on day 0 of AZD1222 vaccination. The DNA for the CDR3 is TGTGCCAGCAGCCCCCCGGTGGGGGGTCGAGAGACCCAGTACTTC. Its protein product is CASSPPVGGRETQYF.